These 18 T cell receptor beta chains originate from one sample sequenced in a study of cytomegalovirus exposure and HLA in healthy donors. 60 Vbeta and 13 Jbeta primers were used in PCR. Measured with immunoSEQ multiplex PCR; TCRdb has only the in-frame clones, and not every one. The profile shows 120,000 or so clones, about three quarters of them singletons. The sequencing sample was made of PBMCs. These receptors all stem from a woman between 35 and 50 years old in good health and CMV-seronegative.

This chain uses TRBV2 with TRBJ1-1, with 11 bases that match TRBD1. The J segment lost 4 bases and the V segment lost 6 bases, leaving 4 bases of the junction unmatched. The CDR3 loop spans 14 amino acids. CDR1 and CDR2 (germline): SNHLY, FYNNEI. CDR3 in DNA: TGTGCCAGCAGGGACAGGGGGCGTCGCACTGAAGCTTTCTTT. Translating gives CASRDRGRRTEAFF. Full variable domain (rest looked up from reference TRBV2 and TRBJ1-1): EPEVTQTPSHQVTQMGQEVILRCVPISNHLYFYWYRQILGQKVEFLVSFYNNEISEKSEIFDDQFSVERPDGSNFTLKIRSTKLEDSAMYFCASRDRGRRTEAFFGQGTRLTVV.

V gene TRBV5-8 combines with J gene TRBJ1-2; a weak D match, TRBD1 (5 bases). V was shortened by 8 bases and J by 3 bases, with 11 bases between the two germline ends. Germline assignment: CDR1 SGHTS and CDR2 YDEGEE. The CDR3 totals 12 residues. The CDR3 coding sequence is TGTGCCAGTCGGGGGTTTCACTATGGCTACACCTTC. Its protein product is CASRGFHYGYTF.

Notes on this clone: A read error may produce the germline difference seen at one junction end. This chain links TRBV27 with TRBJ2-6; D perhaps matches TRBD1 (5 bases). From germline, CDR1 is MNHEY and CDR2 SMNVEV (reference sequence). CDR3 length equals 18 residues. The CDR3 loop is CASSLIQGFRSGANGLTF. In DNA, the CDR3 is TGTGCCAGCAGTTTAATCCAGGGCTTCCGCTCTGGGGCCAACGGCCTGACTTTC.

V usage is TRBV19 and J usage is TRBJ1-4, with no clear D. The CDR3 has 12 amino acids. With 6 bases removed from V and 5 bases from J, the gap between germline ends came to 7 bases. The germline gives CDR1 LNHDA, CDR2 SQIVND (reference sequence). As DNA, the CDR3 is TGTGCCAGTAGGGTAGAGAATGAAAAACTGTTTTTT. Its protein product is CASRVENEKLFF.

V and J are TRBV5-6 and TRBJ1-4; 7 nucleotides agree with TRBD1. Germline V gene sequence: CDR1 SGHDT, CDR2 YYEEEE. J gave up 10 bases and V 2 bases, and 14 bases lay outside the gene matches. This CDR3 region has 16 residues. The CDR3 loop is CASSFLGRDSLGKLFF. CDR3 nucleotide sequence: TGTGCCAGCAGCTTCTTAGGTCGGGACAGTCTAGGAAAACTGTTTTTT.

V gene TRBV10-1 combines with J gene TRBJ1-5; no clear D. Trimming took 0 bases from V and 6 from J, leaving 3 bases between them. The CDR3 covers 12 residues. The germline V gene has CDR1 WNHNN and CDR2 SYGVQD (reference sequence). DNA of the CDR3: TGCGCCAGCAGTGAGTCGGCTCAGCCCCAGCATTTT. Its translation: CASSESAQPQHF.

The V and J genes are TRBV5-1 and TRBJ2-7, with TRBD1 as a possible D gene (6 bases). CDR1 SGHRS and CDR2 YFSETQ come from the germline V gene. This CDR3 has 14 residues. V dropped 0 bases and J dropped 7 bases, with 14 bases sitting between them. CDR3 sequence reads: CASSLASGQGEQYF. The CDR3 region has the DNA TGCGCCAGCAGCTTGGCGTCGGGCCAGGGGGAGCAGTACTTC. Full variable domain (rest looked up from reference TRBV5-1 and TRBJ2-7): KAGVTQTPRYLIKTRGQQVTLSCSPISGHRSVSWYQQTPGQGLQFLFEYFSETQRNKGNFPGRFSGRQFSNSRSEMNVSTLELGDSALYLCASSLASGQGEQYFGPGTRLTVT.

The CDR3, as DNA: TGTGCCAGCAGCCCCTTGATGGACCAGGGGGCTTTCTTT. This gives the protein CASSPLMDQGAFF. This chain uses TRBV5-4 with TRBJ1-1; D possibly corresponds to TRBD1 (6 bases). Germline values: CDR1 SGHNT, CDR2 YYREEE (reference sequence). The CDR3 length is 13 residues. Trimming cost V 4 bases and J 11 bases, with 18 bases left between them.

V usage is TRBV6-1 and J usage is TRBJ2-2; the match to TRBD2 covers 13 bases. Germline assignment: CDR1 MNHNS and CDR2 SASEGT. CDR3 length: 13 amino acids. Unmatched junction bases numbered 3, after V lost 11 bases and J lost 6 bases. The CDR3 protein is CAGGLAGPGELFF. The DNA of the CDR3 is TGTGCCGGGGGACTAGCGGGACCCGGGGAGCTGTTTTTT.

The gene calls are TRBV7-2 and TRBJ1-1; TRBD1 matches at 8 bases. The V segment lost 5 bases and the J segment 4 bases; nucleotides outside the gene matches: 6. Germline CDR1 reads SGHTA; CDR2 reads FQGNSA. This CDR3 has 14 residues. This CDR3 reads CASSTPGGGTEAFF. CDR3 DNA sequence: TGTGCCAGCAGCACCCCAGGGGGCGGCACTGAAGCTTTCTTT.

V is TRBV27 and J is TRBJ1-5; 7 bases line up with TRBD1. The CDR3 length is 14 residues. V dropped 10 bases and J dropped 2; count of bases not matched to a gene: 8. Germline CDR1 and CDR2: MNHEY and SMNVEV (reference sequence). The CDR3 sequence is CATSKGAGNQPQHF. The CDR3 nucleotides read TGTGCCACTTCGAAGGGGGCGGGCAATCAGCCCCAGCATTTT.

J is TRBJ2-7 and V is TRBV7-2, with 9 positions matching TRBD2. CDR1 is SGHTA and CDR2 is FQGNSA in the germline V gene. V gave up 1 base and J gave up 3 bases; unmatched junction bases: 7. CDR3 length: 16 residues. Here the CDR3 DNA reads TGTGCCAGCAGCTTAGTGCGACGCGGGAGGGGCTACGAGCAGTACTTC. This encodes CASSLVRRGRGYEQYF.

This rearrangement joins TRBV4-1 to TRBJ2-1, with 10 bases matching TRBD2. The ends lost 4 bases at V and 7 bases at J; junction bases unmatched: 7. Germline loops: CDR1 MGHRA, CDR2 YSYEKL. The CDR3 has 15 amino acids. This CDR3 reads CASSLLAGVKNEQFF. CDR3 bases: TGCGCCAGCAGCCTCCTAGCGGGAGTAAAAAATGAGCAGTTCTTC.

This clone was recorded once. The chain carries TRBV5-1 and TRBJ2-5; 7 nucleotides line up with TRBD2. Germline trimming cut 3 bases from V and 2 bases from J; bases unmatched to any gene: 7. Germline values: CDR1 SGHRS, CDR2 YFSETQ. The CDR3 loop spans 15 amino acids. Here the CDR3 DNA reads TGCGCCAGCAGCTCAATCCCGGGACTACAAGAGACCCAGTACTTC. This translates into CASSSIPGLQETQYF.

The chain has TRBV7-2 and TRBJ1-1; D possibly corresponds to TRBD1 (5 bases). The CDR3 spans 15 residues. V dropped 5 bases and J dropped 4 bases, with 17 bases sitting between them. Per the germline V gene, CDR1 is SGHTA and CDR2 is FQGNSA. CDR3 nucleotides: TGTGCCAGCAGCGACCAAGGGGTGGGTAGCACTGAAGCTTTCTTT. Translation gives CASSDQGVGSTEAFF.

This clone showed up just once. The genes are TRBV5-1 and TRBJ2-1; 13 bases agree with TRBD2. From germline, CDR1 is SGHRS and CDR2 YFSETQ. The CDR3 consists of 16 residues. The V and J ends lost 4 bases and 5 bases, in that order; junction bases with no gene match: 6. The CDR3 sequence: CASSLRTSGSDNEQFF. CDR3 nucleotides: TGCGCCAGCAGCCTCCGGACTAGCGGGAGCGACAATGAGCAGTTCTTC.

This clone appeared once. The chain carries TRBV11-2 and TRBJ2-3; D possibly corresponds to TRBD2 (6 bases). The CDR3 runs 13 residues. V lost 5 bases and J 6 bases, leaving 12 bases between the germline ends. Germline CDR1 SGHAT, CDR2 FQNNGV. CDR3 in amino acids: CASSKGLVDTQYF. DNA for the CDR3: TGTGCCAGCAGCAAGGGACTCGTGGATACGCAGTATTTT.

CDR3 in amino acids: CASSPSRGLTDTQYF. As DNA, the CDR3 is TGTGCCAGCTCACCCTCCAGAGGGCTGACAGATACGCAGTATTTT. The genes are TRBV18 and TRBJ2-3; D is possibly TRBD2 (5 bases). V was trimmed by 3 bases and J by 3 bases, leaving 13 bases between them. The germline V gene has CDR1 KGHSH and CDR2 LQKENI. The CDR3 is 15 residues long.